One and the same sample provided the 5 T cell receptor beta chains below, sequenced in a study of regulatory T cells in long-lasting Graves disease. The time point here: newly diagnosed GD, antithyroid drugs for less than 3 months. The TCR library used RNA extracted from PBMCs. Both iRepertoire HTBI primers and Arm-PCR of CDR3 regions were used to build the TCR beta libraries. In TCRdb, the multiplex PCR reads were re-called with MiXCR into one record per CDR3 protein. The sample holds 320,000 or so distinct CDR3 sequences; 15% to 20% are singletons and the top ten take about 40%. The source material was peripheral blood mononuclear cells (PBMCs), sampled at new diagnosis, from a patient treated with antithyroid drugs. These receptors came from a female donor with Graves disease.

This clonotype has a count of ten or more. The V gene is TRBV10-1, the J gene TRBJ2-1; 12 nucleotides align to TRBD2. The germline CDR1 and CDR2 sequences are WNHNN and SYGVQD (reference sequence). Trimming at V came to 5 bases and at J to 7 bases, leaving 3 bases not matched to a gene. The CDR3 loop spans 14 amino acids. CDR3 in amino acids: CASSPGLAGNEQFF. DNA of the CDR3: TGCGCCAGCAGTCCCGGACTAGCGGGGAATGAGCAGTTCTTC.

Ten or more counts support this clonotype. The J gene is TRBJ1-5, the V gene TRBV7-9; D perhaps matches TRBD1 (5 bases). This CDR3 region has 14 residues. The germline CDR1 and CDR2 sequences are SEHNR and FQNEAQ (reference sequence). V was shortened by 9 bases and J by 0 bases, with 12 bases between the two germline ends. CDR3 in amino acids: CASTPGYSNQPQHF. The CDR3 DNA sequence: TGTGCCAGTACCCCAGGGTATAGCAATCAGCCCCAGCATTTT.

This clonotype showed up many times. This chain joins TRBV28 and TRBJ2-5; no reliable D call. CDR3 length: 15 amino acids. The germline gives CDR1 MDHEN, CDR2 SYDVKM. Trimming took off 6 bases at V and 1 base at J, with 15 bases between the two ends. CDR3 amino acids: CASSVGGNIQETQYF. The CDR3 DNA reads TGTGCCAGCAGCGTGGGCGGAAACATCCAAGAGACCCAGTACTTC.

The gene calls are TRBV5-6 and TRBJ2-5; 7 bases match TRBD1. J was trimmed by 2 bases and V by 3 bases; bases with no gene match: 4. The CDR3 is made up of 14 amino acids. Germline CDR1 is SGHDT and CDR2 is YYEEEE. CDR3 protein: CASSSLDRQETQYF. The DNA for the CDR3 is TGTGCCAGCAGCTCATTGGACAGGCAAGAGACCCAGTACTTC. The full variable domain, rest sourced from reference TRBV5-6 and TRBJ2-5, is DAGVTQSPTHLIKTRGQQVTLRCSPKSGHDTVSWYQQALGQGPQFIFQYYEEEERQRGNFPDRFSGHQFPNYSSELNVNALLLGDSALYLCASSSLDRQETQYFGPGTRLLVL.

This clonotype showed up many times. This chain connects TRBV12-3 or TRBV12-4 to TRBJ1-4, with TRBD1 matching 7 bases. With 6 bases clipped from V and 5 bases from J, the junction kept 6 bases outside the gene matches. This CDR3 is built from 14 residues. CDR3 in amino acids: CASSPGQRNEKLFF. The CDR3 DNA follows: TGTGCCAGCAGCCCGGGACAGAGGAATGAAAAACTGTTTTTT.